This T cell receptor beta chain was observed in a study of blood T cell repertoires in COVID-19. Overall study: The United States, Italy and Spain were the sources of the acute and convalescent COVID-19 samples.

Per the germline V gene, CDR1 is SGHNT and CDR2 is YYREEE (reference sequence). The CDR3 contains 14 residues. The germline V and J ends were trimmed by 4 bases and 4 bases, with 14 bases remaining between them. Only in-frame clones appear in the TCRdb table, and some are missing; sequencing was by immunoSEQ multiplex PCR. The sample includes hundreds of thousands of clones, about 85% seen only once; the top ten take approximately 3.3%. This clonotype was sampled from a man between 18 and 35 years old with active or convalescent COVID-19. Sequencing used peripheral blood. V usage is TRBV5-4 and J usage is TRBJ1-1; D remains unclear. Here the CDR3 reads CASSPIQVATEAFF. The DNA for the CDR3 is TGTGCCAGCAGCCCCATACAAGTCGCCACTGAAGCTTTCTTT.